This T cell receptor (beta chain) was recovered during a study of blood T cells in healthy people across ages. Findings and limits, study-wide: The donors' CMV status was not determined, possibly confounding changes in expanded clonotypes.

Unmatched junction bases numbered 8, after V lost 5 bases and J lost 6 bases. Germline CDR1 reads SGHVS; CDR2 reads FNYEAQ. The CDR3 is 15 amino acids. Together with a sample-barcoded 5' primer, a J-beta primer mix was included in a second PCR lasting about 6 to 11 cycles. MiXCR, applied by TCRdb to the 5' RACE reads, yields one record per CDR3 protein. The table records hundreds of thousands of distinct CDR3 sequences, approximately 48% of them present only once. Points on this clonotype: Antigen unknown.

Sequenced sample: blood. This receptor was obtained from a man in his fifties or sixties in good health. The genes are TRBV7-6 and TRBJ2-1, with 9 bases that match TRBD2. CDR3 region: CASSPYSLAGNEQFF. The CDR3 DNA reads as TGTGCCAGCAGCCCGTATTCACTAGCGGGCAATGAGCAGTTCTTC.